The 3 T cell receptor beta chains in this list originate from one sample, sequenced in a study of graft-versus-host responses after intestinal transplantation. These receptors' targets are unknown. Assay used: immunoSEQ multiplex PCR; TCRdb lists only in-frame clones, some missing. The sample shows some 120,000 clones, 90% to 95% of them seen only once. The sample was unstimulated CD8+ T cells sorted from spleen or lymph node cells, taken before transplant. These receptor sequences come from a human donor who was the organ donor for an intestinal transplant.

This chain links TRBV20-1 with TRBJ2-1; D remains unclear. The CDR3 loop spans 10 amino acids. Between the trimmed V and J ends, which lost 3 bases and 8 bases, there was a span of 5 bases. Germline assignment: CDR1 DFQATT and CDR2 SNEGSKA (reference sequence). The CDR3 nucleotides are TGCAGTGCTAGGGGCTATGAGCAGTTCTTC. Its translation: CSARGYEQFF.

Comment on this clone: Mismatch with germline at one junction end may stem from a read error. The rearrangement uses TRBV4-1 and TRBJ1-4, with D perhaps matching TRBD1 (6 bases). Germline CDR1 MGHRA, CDR2 YSYEKL. The CDR3 extends over 15 amino acids. This chain's CDR3 is CASSQVRGGNEKLFF. Here the CDR3 DNA reads TGTGCCAGCAGCCAAGTGAGGGGGGGGAATGAAAAACTGTTTTTT.

The V gene is TRBV5-6, the J gene TRBJ2-5; 7 bases line up with TRBD2. The V and J ends lost 0 bases and 3 bases, in that order; junction bases with no gene match: 2. Germline CDR1 SGHDT, CDR2 YYEEEE. The CDR3 totals 14 residues. In DNA form, the CDR3 reads TGTGCCAGCAGCTTGGCGGGAGGAGAAGAGACCCAGTACTTC. Protein product: CASSLAGGEETQYF.